This TCR beta chain was found in a study of Ad26.COV2.S vaccination and SARS-CoV-2 variants (dated by TCRdb to about 2021). Regarding the complete study: Donors in the vaccine arm were drawn from COV1001, a phase I-IIa trial of Ad26.COV2.S in healthy adults that was multicentre, randomized, double-blind and placebo-controlled. Dosing of Ad26.COV2.S was intramuscular, at either 5x10^10 or 1x10^11 viral particles, delivered as one shot or as two shots spaced 56 days apart. Sequencing of the TCRbeta repertoire served to evaluate the specificity and breadth of SARS-CoV-2-reactive T cell receptors following Ad26.COV2.S vaccination. The TCR-sequenced set comprised about 32 samples: approximately 19 Ad26.COV2.S vaccine recipients, 5 placebo recipients and 8 SARS-CoV-2 convalescent individuals. Trial participants were randomized into five groups of five, in which low-dose or high-dose Ad26.COV2.S was given once or twice, or placebo was given on both occasions. Investigators did not know the trial group allocation while performing experiments and assessing outcomes. What the work shows at the level of the full study, not this receptor alone: Non-spike TCR breadth was comparable between vaccine and placebo recipients, consistent with the vaccine containing only spike. After vaccination, substantial breadth of spike-specific CD8+ and CD4+ T cell responses was reported. Compared with placebo recipients, Ad26.COV2.S recipients showed higher spike-specific TCR breadth (P = 0.0014). The study was not powered to compare responses between vaccine doses or regimens. It was noted by the authors that total T cell responses may have been underestimated by the TCR breadth and depth analyses.

The immunoSEQ Assay was used to sequence TCRbeta CDR3 regions. After extraction, genomic DNA underwent amplification by bias-controlled multiplex PCR, followed by high-throughput sequencing. The paper's data handling went like this. To quantify the absolute abundance of each unique TCRbeta CDR3 region, sequences were collapsed and filtered. T cell fraction was estimated by normalizing TCRbeta template counts to usable DNA, which was measured by amplifying reference genes present in all nucleated cells. Repertoire TCRs were annotated as SARS-CoV-2-specific when V gene, CDR3 amino acid sequence and J gene were exactly matched to a known reactive TCR set. The reference SARS-CoV-2 TCR set was obtained from MIRA and was filtered for enrichment in COVID-19-positive ImmuneCODE repertoires, whereby public or cross-reactive TCRs were removed. Using the MIRA antigens, annotated TCRs were further analysed by specific ORF or by position within an ORF. Depth was the summed frequency of annotated unique rearrangements, while breadth was defined as annotated unique rearrangements over total unique productive rearrangements. Group comparisons of TCR breadth used two-sided Wilcoxon rank-sum tests. Entries here come from immuneACCESS through TCRdb and include only in-frame sequences with V and J called. Some clones fail to appear in such tables; in the studies checked, an unresolved V gene covers under half of the shortfall, and the cause of the remainder is unknown. That table is the source of V, J and clone size, and D and trimming were worked out from the DNA. The sample table records some 340,000 clones; 70% to 90% of these occur just once. The ten largest clones add up to 1.5% to 2.5% of the sample.

The label giving this sample's treatment or condition can be read as: some 20 received Ad26.COV2.S at low or high dose, single or two shots; roughly 5 received placebo; per-sample allocation not given. Repertoires of vaccine and placebo recipients were sequenced from samples collected on day 63 after the first injection. Between 29 July and 7 August 2020, Cohort 1b enrolled around 24 adults aged 18-55 years at one site in Boston, USA. Ad26.COV2.S consisted of a replication-incompetent adenovirus type 26 vector by which a prefusion-stabilized SARS-CoV-2 spike protein from the original Wuhan strain was expressed. This clone appeared a single time. The antigen this receptor binds is unknown. Base-call qualities are not available, and no considerably larger clone is one nucleotide away. The CDR1 and CDR2 encoded by the germline V gene are SGDLS and YYNGEE. The CDR3 sequence holds 15 residues, the cysteine and phenylalanine included. The entry retains the CDR3 DNA only, 45 bases that are in frame from base 1. V was cut back by 0 bases and J by 1 base, leaving a gap of 8 bases between them.

The rearrangement combines TRBV9 with TRBJ1-5; no D gene can be assigned with confidence. The TCR was taken from a person between 18 and 65 years old who received the Ad26.COV2.S COVID-19 vaccine or a placebo. Sequencing used peripheral blood, obtained in a trial of Ad26.COV2.S vaccine versus placebo. DNA sequence: TGTGCCAGCAGCGTAGCGGCAGAGAGCAATCAGCCCCAGCATTTT. Its translation reads: CASSVAAESNQPQHF. Reference TRBV9 and TRBJ1-5 proteins supply the regions before and after the CDR3; the full variable domain is: DSGVTQTPKHLITATGQRVTLRCSPRSGDLSVYWYQQSLDQGLQFLIQYYNGEERAKGNILERFSAQQFPDLHSELNLSSLELGDSALYFCASSVAAESNQPQHFGDGTRLSIL.